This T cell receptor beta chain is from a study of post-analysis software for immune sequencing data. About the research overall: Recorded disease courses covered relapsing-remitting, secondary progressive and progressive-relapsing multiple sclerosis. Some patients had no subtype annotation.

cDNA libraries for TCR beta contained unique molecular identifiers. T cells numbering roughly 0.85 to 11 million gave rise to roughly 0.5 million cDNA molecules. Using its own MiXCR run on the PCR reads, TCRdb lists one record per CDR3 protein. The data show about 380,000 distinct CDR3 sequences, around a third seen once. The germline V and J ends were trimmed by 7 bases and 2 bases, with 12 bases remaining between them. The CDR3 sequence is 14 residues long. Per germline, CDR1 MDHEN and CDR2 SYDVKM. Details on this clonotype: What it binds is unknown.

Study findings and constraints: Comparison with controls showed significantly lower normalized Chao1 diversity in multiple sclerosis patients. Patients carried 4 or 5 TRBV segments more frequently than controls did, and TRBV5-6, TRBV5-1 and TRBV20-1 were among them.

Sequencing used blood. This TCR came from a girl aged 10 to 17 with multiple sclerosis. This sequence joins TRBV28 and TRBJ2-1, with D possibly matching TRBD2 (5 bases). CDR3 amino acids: CASIPGDTYNEQFF. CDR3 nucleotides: TGTGCCAGCATTCCCGGGGATACCTACAATGAGCAGTTCTTC.